The rows below give T cell receptor beta chains drawn from one sample of a study of response to subunit inactivated influenza vaccine. Using its own MiXCR run on the RT-PCR reads, TCRdb lists one record per CDR3 protein. The sample lists about 500,000 distinct CDR3 sequences, about 15% occurring once. This material consisted of CD4+ T cells sorted from PBMCs, taken less than 30 months after vaccination. Source of these receptors: a man aged 45 to 75 who received an inactivated influenza vaccine. Each CDR3 is given with its conserved first and last residue. Each record gives: D gene, J gene, V gene, clone size, CDR3 protein, CDR3 DNA. A D gene is named only where the DNA matches it firmly. A row's size may be missing; if present it is once, few, many or a size class.

D: TRBD1; J: TRBJ1-1; V: TRBV7-2; size: few; CDR3: CASSFGTGGSTEAFF; DNA: TGTGCCAGCAGCTTCGGAACAGGGGGTTCCACTGAAGCTTTCTTT
D: -; J: TRBJ1-6; V: TRBV10-3; size: few; CDR3: CAIGGVNSPLHF; DNA: TGTGCCATCGGTGGGGTCAATTCACCCCTCCACTTT
D: -; J: TRBJ2-7; V: TRBV25-1; size: many; CDR3: CAARAAASYEQYF; DNA: TGTGCCGCCCGGGCGGCAGCCTCCTACGAGCAGTACTTC
D: TRBD1; J: TRBJ2-5; V: TRBV6-1; size: many; CDR3: CASSRRHRGQETQYF; DNA: TGTGCCAGCAGTCGAAGACACAGGGGGCAAGAGACCCAGTACTTC
D: -; J: TRBJ1-2; V: TRBV5-1; size: -; CDR3: CASSLESQGNYGYTF; DNA: TGCGCCAGCAGCTTGGAATCCCAGGGGAACTATGGCTACACCTTC
D: TRBD2; J: TRBJ2-4; V: TRBV12-3/TRBV12-4; size: few; CDR3: CASSLALRTSDRDIQYF; DNA: TGTGCCAGCAGTTTAGCGCTCCGGACTAGCGACAGAGACATTCAGTACTTC
D: -; J: TRBJ2-7; V: TRBV5-1; size: few; CDR3: CASSLIPNSGEQYF; DNA: TGCGCCAGCAGCTTGATACCTAATTCGGGCGAGCAGTACTTC
D: -; J: TRBJ2-1; V: TRBV30; size: -; CDR3: CAWSAVAGSYNEQFF; DNA: TGTGCCTGGAGTGCCGTGGCGGGATCCTACAATGAGCAGTTCTTC
D: -; J: TRBJ2-2; V: TRBV5-1; size: few; CDR3: CASSLELGANTGELFF; DNA: TGCGCCAGCAGCTTGGAATTGGGTGCGAACACCGGGGAGCTGTTTTTT
D: -; J: TRBJ1-4; V: TRBV6-6; size: many; CDR3: CASSYAVEKLFF; DNA: TGTGCCAGCAGTTACGCAGTTGAAAAACTGTTTTTT
D: TRBD2; J: TRBJ2-1; V: TRBV20-1; size: many; CDR3: CSASGTSGRARNEQFF; DNA: TGCAGTGCAAGCGGGACTAGCGGGAGGGCCCGCAATGAGCAGTTCTTC
D: -; J: TRBJ2-2; V: TRBV20-1; size: few; CDR3: CSATTSGNTGELFF; DNA: TGCAGTGCTACTACTAGTGGGAACACCGGGGAGCTGTTTTTT
D: TRBD2; J: TRBJ2-2; V: TRBV20-1; size: many; CDR3: CSAISGLAGAGELFF; DNA: TGCAGTGCTATCTCGGGACTAGCGGGAGCCGGGGAGCTGTTTTTT
D: -; J: TRBJ1-1; V: TRBV5-6; size: few; CDR3: CASSLVPGAGTEAFF; DNA: TGTGCCAGCAGCTTGGTACCGGGGGCCGGCACTGAAGCTTTCTTT
D: TRBD2; J: TRBJ2-7; V: TRBV18; size: few; CDR3: CASSPSGTSGGYEQYF; DNA: TGTGCCAGCTCACCATCCGGGACTAGCGGGGGGTACGAGCAGTACTTC
D: -; J: TRBJ2-5; V: TRBV2; size: -; CDR3: CASSVNRAETQYF; DNA: TGTGCCAGCAGTGTGAACCGGGCAGAGACCCAGTACTTC
D: -; J: TRBJ2-7; V: TRBV7-9; size: few; CDR3: CASSFQTALEQYF; DNA: TGTGCCAGCAGCTTCCAGACAGCCTTGGAGCAGTACTTC
D: TRBD2; J: TRBJ2-1; V: TRBV7-6; size: -; CDR3: CASSQRLASSLFSYNEQFF; DNA: TGTGCCAGCAGCCAACGACTAGCGTCGAGCCTCTTCTCCTACAATGAGCAGTTCTTC
D: TRBD2; J: TRBJ2-3; V: TRBV11-1; size: few; CDR3: CASSFDPLTSWDTDTQYF; DNA: TGTGCCAGCAGCTTCGATCCCCTGACTAGCTGGGACACAGATACGCAGTATTTT
D: TRBD2; J: TRBJ2-3; V: TRBV5-1; size: few; CDR3: CASSLAPLAGGSDTQYF; DNA: TGCGCCAGCAGCTTGGCCCCACTAGCGGGGGGTTCGGATACGCAGTATTTT
D: -; J: TRBJ2-1; V: TRBV5-1; size: few; CDR3: CASSLEGPQFF; DNA: TGCGCCAGCAGCTTGGAGGGGCCGCAGTTCTTC
D: -; J: TRBJ2-3; V: TRBV20-1; size: -; CDR3: CSAYVDTQYF; DNA: TGCAGTGCGTACGTTGATACGCAGTATTTT
D: -; J: TRBJ2-7; V: TRBV6-6; size: -; CDR3: CASSIRDKYEQYF; DNA: TGTGCCAGCAGTATCCGGGACAAATACGAGCAGTACTTC
D: -; J: TRBJ1-3; V: TRBV29-1; size: few; CDR3: CSVFSSTGNTIYF; DNA: TGCAGCGTTTTCAGCTCAACCGGAAACACCATATATTTT
D: TRBD1; J: TRBJ1-4; V: TRBV7-9; size: few; CDR3: CASSPHGQGGGEKLFF; DNA: TGTGCCAGCAGCCCACACGGACAGGGGGGTGGCGAAAAACTGTTTTTT
D: -; J: TRBJ2-7; V: TRBV5-1; size: -; CDR3: CASSLARQRNSYEQYF; DNA: TGCGCCAGCAGCTTGGCAAGGCAGAGAAACTCCTACGAGCAGTACTTC
D: TRBD2; J: TRBJ2-3; V: TRBV18; size: -; CDR3: CASRGGTTTDTQYF; DNA: TGTGCCAGCCGGGGGGGGACAACCACAGATACGCAGTATTTT
D: -; J: TRBJ2-2; V: TRBV5-1; size: -; CDR3: CASSLRGMNTGELFF; DNA: TGCGCCAGCAGCTTGAGGGGGATGAACACCGGGGAGCTGTTTTTT
D: -; J: TRBJ2-7; V: TRBV4-2; size: -; CDR3: CASSQDARIYEQYF; DNA: TGTGCCAGCAGCCAAGATGCAAGGATCTACGAGCAGTACTTC
D: -; J: TRBJ2-3; V: TRBV4-2; size: -; CDR3: CASSQDQSLLNTQYF; DNA: TGTGCCAGCAGCCAGGACCAATCCCTCTTGAATACGCAGTATTTT
D: -; J: TRBJ2-1; V: TRBV4-3; size: -; CDR3: CASSQQALDYNEQFF; DNA: TGCGCCAGCAGCCAACAGGCCCTCGACTACAATGAGCAGTTCTTC
D: TRBD2; J: TRBJ2-5; V: TRBV20-1; size: -; CDR3: CSARVGLASQYF; DNA: TGCAGTGCTAGGGTGGGACTAGCAAGCCAGTACTTC
D: TRBD1; J: TRBJ2-5; V: TRBV12-3/TRBV12-4; size: few; CDR3: CASSSRTGSGETQYF; DNA: TGTGCCAGCAGTTCACGGACAGGGTCAGGAGAGACCCAGTACTTC
D: -; J: TRBJ2-5; V: TRBV29-1; size: -; CDR3: CSARGRLQETQYF; DNA: TGCAGCGCCAGGGGACGGCTCCAAGAGACCCAGTACTTC
D: TRBD2; J: TRBJ2-7; V: TRBV7-2; size: few; CDR3: CASSWTSGNSYEQYF; DNA: TGTGCCAGCAGCTGGACTAGCGGGAACTCCTACGAGCAGTACTTC
D: TRBD2; J: TRBJ2-3; V: TRBV7-3; size: few; CDR3: CASSVTSGEITDTQYF; DNA: TGTGCCAGCAGCGTGACTAGCGGCGAGATCACAGATACGCAGTATTTT
D: TRBD1; J: TRBJ2-1; V: TRBV24-1; size: -; CDR3: CATSRLGTGGYNEQFF; DNA: TGTGCCACCAGCCGACTTGGGACAGGAGGCTACAATGAGCAGTTCTTC
D: TRBD2; J: TRBJ2-1; V: TRBV3-1; size: -; CDR3: CASSPGEGEQFF; DNA: TGTGCCAGCAGCCCCGGGGAGGGTGAGCAGTTCTTC
D: TRBD2; J: TRBJ2-3; V: TRBV20-1; size: -; CDR3: CSLADYTDTQYF; DNA: TGCAGTCTAGCGGATTACACAGATACGCAGTATTTT
D: -; J: TRBJ1-2; V: TRBV3-1; size: -; CDR3: CASSLRQVNYGYTF; DNA: TGTGCCAGCAGCCTCAGACAGGTTAACTATGGCTACACCTTC
D: TRBD1; J: TRBJ2-1; V: TRBV11-2; size: -; CDR3: CASSLGGQGTYNEQFF; DNA: TGTGCCAGCAGCTTAGGGGGACAGGGTACCTACAATGAGCAGTTCTTC
D: -; J: TRBJ2-2; V: TRBV4-3; size: few; CDR3: CASSRQTRTGELFF; DNA: TGCGCCAGCAGCCGCCAGACACGCACCGGGGAGCTGTTTTTT
D: -; J: TRBJ1-6; V: TRBV10-3; size: few; CDR3: CAISESRGGYNSPLHF; DNA: TGTGCCATCAGTGAGTCGCGGGGGGGATATAATTCACCCCTCCACTTT
D: TRBD1; J: TRBJ1-5; V: TRBV10-2; size: few; CDR3: CASRGQFNQPQHF; DNA: TGCGCCAGCAGGGGACAGTTCAATCAGCCCCAGCATTTT
D: -; J: TRBJ1-6; V: TRBV15; size: few; CDR3: CATSSLQRGNSPLHF; DNA: TGTGCCACCAGCAGCCTACAGAGAGGGAATTCACCCCTCCACTTT
D: TRBD2; J: TRBJ2-7; V: TRBV20-1; size: -; CDR3: CSAGTSGDEQYF; DNA: TGCAGTGCCGGGACTAGCGGCGACGAGCAGTACTTC
D: -; J: TRBJ1-6; V: TRBV10-3; size: few; CDR3: CAISQEDNSPLHF; DNA: TGTGCCATCAGCCAGGAAGATAATTCACCCCTCCACTTT
D: TRBD2; J: TRBJ2-2; V: TRBV4-3; size: -; CDR3: CASSQDLAGGSGELFF; DNA: TGCGCCAGCAGCCAAGACCTAGCGGGAGGCTCCGGGGAGCTGTTTTTT
D: -; J: TRBJ2-2; V: TRBV5-6; size: many; CDR3: CASSRTGPGELFF; DNA: TGTGCCAGCAGTCGAACAGGGCCCGGGGAGCTGTTTTTT
D: -; J: TRBJ1-1; V: TRBV4-3; size: -; CDR3: CASSQDQARAGRGTEAFF; DNA: TGCGCCAGCAGCCAAGATCAGGCGAGAGCAGGTCGCGGCACTGAAGCTTTCTTT
D: TRBD2; J: TRBJ2-2; V: TRBV5-1; size: -; CDR3: CASSLTTSGWGTGELFF; DNA: TGCGCCAGCAGCTTGACGACTAGCGGTTGGGGCACCGGGGAGCTGTTTTTT
D: TRBD2; J: TRBJ2-3; V: TRBV20-1; size: few; CDR3: CSASRTSGKGPDTQYF; DNA: TGCAGTGCTTCACGGACTAGCGGGAAGGGGCCAGATACGCAGTATTTT
D: TRBD1; J: TRBJ1-3; V: TRBV12-3/TRBV12-4; size: many; CDR3: CASSMSGGRNTIYF; DNA: TGTGCCAGCAGTATGTCAGGGGGAAGAAACACCATATATTTT
D: TRBD1; J: TRBJ2-1; V: TRBV5-1; size: few; CDR3: CASSSTGVGYNEQFF; DNA: TGCGCCAGCAGCTCAACAGGGGTCGGCTACAATGAGCAGTTCTTC
D: TRBD2; J: TRBJ2-7; V: TRBV2; size: -; CDR3: CASSDLAGRTYEQYF; DNA: TGTGCCAGCAGTGACCTAGCGGGGCGAACCTACGAGCAGTACTTC